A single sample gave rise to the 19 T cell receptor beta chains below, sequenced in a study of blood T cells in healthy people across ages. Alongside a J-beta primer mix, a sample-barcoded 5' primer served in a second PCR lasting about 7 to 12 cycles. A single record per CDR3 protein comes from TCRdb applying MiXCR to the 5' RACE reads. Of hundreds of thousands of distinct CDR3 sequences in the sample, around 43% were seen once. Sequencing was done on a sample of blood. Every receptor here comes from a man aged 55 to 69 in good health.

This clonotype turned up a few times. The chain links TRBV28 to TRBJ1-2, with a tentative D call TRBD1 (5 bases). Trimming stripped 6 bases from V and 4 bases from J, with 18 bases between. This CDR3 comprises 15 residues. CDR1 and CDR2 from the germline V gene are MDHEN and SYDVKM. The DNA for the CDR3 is TGTGCCAGCAGAACACAGGACCCTTTGGGCTATGGCTACACCTTC. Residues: CASRTQDPLGYGYTF.

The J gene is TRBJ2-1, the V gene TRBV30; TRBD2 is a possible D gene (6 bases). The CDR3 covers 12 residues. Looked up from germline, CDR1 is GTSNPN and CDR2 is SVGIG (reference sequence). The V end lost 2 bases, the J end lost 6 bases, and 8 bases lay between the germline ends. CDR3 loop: CAWSQAGNEQFF. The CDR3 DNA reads TGTGCCTGGAGTCAAGCGGGCAATGAGCAGTTCTTC.

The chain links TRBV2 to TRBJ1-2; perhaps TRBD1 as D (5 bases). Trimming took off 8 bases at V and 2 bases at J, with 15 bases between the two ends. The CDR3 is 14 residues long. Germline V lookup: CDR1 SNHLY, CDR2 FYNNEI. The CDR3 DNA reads TGTGCCAGCGCTGCTCAACAGGAGAACTATGGCTACACCTTC. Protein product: CASAAQQENYGYTF. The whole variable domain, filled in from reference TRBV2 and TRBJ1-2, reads EPEVTQTPSHQVTQMGQEVILRCVPISNHLYFYWYRQILGQKVEFLVSFYNNEISEKSEIFDDQFSVERPDGSNFTLKIRSTKLEDSAMYFCASAAQQENYGYTFGSGTRLTVV.

CDR3 nucleotides: TGCAGTGCTAGAGGTTCTAGCGGGGGTGAGACCCAGTACTTC. Translation: CSARGSSGGETQYF. The genes are TRBV20-1 and TRBJ2-5; 10 bases are shared with TRBD2. Losses at the gene ends were 1 base for V and 5 bases for J; bases not matched to a gene: 4. The CDR3 loop spans 14 amino acids. Germline V CDR1 and CDR2: DFQATT, SNEGSKA (reference sequence).

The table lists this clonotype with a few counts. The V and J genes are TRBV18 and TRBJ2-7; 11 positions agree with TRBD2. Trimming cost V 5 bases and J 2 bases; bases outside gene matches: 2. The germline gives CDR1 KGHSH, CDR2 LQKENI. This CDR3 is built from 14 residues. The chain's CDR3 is CASSELAGAYEQYF. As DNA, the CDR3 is TGTGCCAGCTCAGAACTAGCGGGGGCCTACGAGCAGTACTTC.

CDR3 DNA: TGTGCCAGCAGCTTAGTTAGCAGGGGGGCTTGGGAGACCCAGTACTTC. Residues: CASSLVSRGAWETQYF. The V and J genes are TRBV7-2 and TRBJ2-5; a possible D gene is TRBD1 (7 bases). V was pared by 1 base and J by 5 bases, with 17 bases between. Looked up from germline, CDR1 is SGHTA and CDR2 is FQGNSA. The CDR3 is 16 residues long. The whole variable domain, filled in from reference TRBV7-2 and TRBJ2-5, reads GAGVSQSPSNKVTEKGKDVELRCDPISGHTALYWYRQSLGQGLEFLIYFQGNSAPDKSGLPSDRFSAERTGGSVSTLTIQRTQQEDSAVYLCASSLVSRGAWETQYFGPGTRLLVL.

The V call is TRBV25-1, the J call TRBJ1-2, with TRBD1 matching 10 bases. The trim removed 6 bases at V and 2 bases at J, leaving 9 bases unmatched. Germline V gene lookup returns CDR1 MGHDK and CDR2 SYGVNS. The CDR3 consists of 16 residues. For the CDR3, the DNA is TGTGCCAGCAGCCCCTTCGGGACAGGGGAGAACTATGGCTACACCTTC. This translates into CASSPFGTGENYGYTF.

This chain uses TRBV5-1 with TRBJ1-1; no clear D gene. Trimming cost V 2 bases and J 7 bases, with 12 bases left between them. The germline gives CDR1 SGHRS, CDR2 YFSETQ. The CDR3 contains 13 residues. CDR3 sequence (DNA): TGCGCCAGCAGCTTAATTTATCCCAATGAAGCTTTCTTT. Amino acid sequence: CASSLIYPNEAFF. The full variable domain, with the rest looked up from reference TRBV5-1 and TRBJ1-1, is KAGVTQTPRYLIKTRGQQVTLSCSPISGHRSVSWYQQTPGQGLQFLFEYFSETQRNKGNFPGRFSGRQFSNSRSEMNVSTLELGDSALYLCASSLIYPNEAFFGQGTRLTVV.

The CDR3 DNA reads TGTGCCAGCAGCCAAGTGGTGGGTTCCCAAAGGGACCCACTCGGATCACCCCTCCACTTT. Translated: CASSQVVGSQRDPLGSPLHF. The chain employs TRBV3-1 and TRBJ1-6; the D gene is possibly TRBD1 (5 bases). This CDR3 is 20 amino acids long. V shed 1 base and J shed 10 bases, with 29 bases lying between them. The germline V gene encodes CDR1 LGHDT and CDR2 YNNKEL (reference sequence).

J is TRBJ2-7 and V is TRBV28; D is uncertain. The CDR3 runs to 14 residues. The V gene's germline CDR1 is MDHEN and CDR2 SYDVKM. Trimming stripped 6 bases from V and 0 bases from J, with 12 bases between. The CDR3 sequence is CASRLSPYSYEQYF. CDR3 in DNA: TGTGCCAGCAGACTATCCCCATACTCCTACGAGCAGTACTTC.

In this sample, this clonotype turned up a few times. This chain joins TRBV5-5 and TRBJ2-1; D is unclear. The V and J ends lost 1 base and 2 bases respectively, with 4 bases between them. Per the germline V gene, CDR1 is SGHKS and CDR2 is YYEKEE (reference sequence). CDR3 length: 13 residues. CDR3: CASSLSTYNEQFF. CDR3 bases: TGTGCCAGCAGCTTGAGTACCTACAATGAGCAGTTCTTC.

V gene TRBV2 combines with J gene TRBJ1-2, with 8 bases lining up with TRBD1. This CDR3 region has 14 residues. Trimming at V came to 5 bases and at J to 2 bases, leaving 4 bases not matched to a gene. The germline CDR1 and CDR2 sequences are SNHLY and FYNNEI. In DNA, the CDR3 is TGTGCCAGCAGTTCCCGGACAGGGAACTATGGCTACACCTTC. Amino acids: CASSSRTGNYGYTF.

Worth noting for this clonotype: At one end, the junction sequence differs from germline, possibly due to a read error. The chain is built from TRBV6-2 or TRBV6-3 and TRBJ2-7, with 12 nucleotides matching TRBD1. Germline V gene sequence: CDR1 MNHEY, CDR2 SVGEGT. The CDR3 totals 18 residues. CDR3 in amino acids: CAGSYNPGTGGNSHEQYF. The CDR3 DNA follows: TGTGCCGGCAGTTACAATCCCGGGACAGGGGGCAACTCGCACGAGCAGTACTTC.

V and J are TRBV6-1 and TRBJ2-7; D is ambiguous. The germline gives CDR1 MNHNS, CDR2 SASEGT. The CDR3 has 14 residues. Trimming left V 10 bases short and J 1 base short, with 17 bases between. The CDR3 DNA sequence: TGTGCCACCCAGTTCTACCCAGAGTCCTACGAGCAGTACTTC. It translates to CATQFYPESYEQYF.

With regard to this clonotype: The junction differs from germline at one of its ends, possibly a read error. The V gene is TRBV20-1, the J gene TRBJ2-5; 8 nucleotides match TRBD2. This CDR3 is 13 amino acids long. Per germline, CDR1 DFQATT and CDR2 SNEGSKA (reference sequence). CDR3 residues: CSARRGAQEAQYF. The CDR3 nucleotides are TGCAGTGCTAGGCGGGGGGCACAAGAGGCCCAGTACTTC.

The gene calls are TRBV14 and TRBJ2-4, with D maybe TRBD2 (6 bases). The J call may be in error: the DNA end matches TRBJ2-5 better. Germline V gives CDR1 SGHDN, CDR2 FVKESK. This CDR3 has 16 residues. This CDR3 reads CASSPWAGGWQETQYF. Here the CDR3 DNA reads TGTGCCAGCAGCCCCTGGGCCGGGGGATGGCAAGAGACCCAGTACTTC.

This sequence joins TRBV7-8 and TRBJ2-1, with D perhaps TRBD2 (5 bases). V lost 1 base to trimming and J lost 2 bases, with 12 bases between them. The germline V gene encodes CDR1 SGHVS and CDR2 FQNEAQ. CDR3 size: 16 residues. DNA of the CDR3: TGTGCCAGCAGCTTAGTCGAAGGACTCACCTACAATGAGCAGTTCTTC. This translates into CASSLVEGLTYNEQFF.

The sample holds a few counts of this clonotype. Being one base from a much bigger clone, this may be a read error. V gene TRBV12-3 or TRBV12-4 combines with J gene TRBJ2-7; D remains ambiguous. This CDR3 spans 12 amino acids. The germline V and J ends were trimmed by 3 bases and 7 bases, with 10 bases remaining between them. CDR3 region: CASSFVASEQYF. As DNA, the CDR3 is TGTGCCAGCAGTTTCGTAGCAAGTGAGCAGTACTTC.

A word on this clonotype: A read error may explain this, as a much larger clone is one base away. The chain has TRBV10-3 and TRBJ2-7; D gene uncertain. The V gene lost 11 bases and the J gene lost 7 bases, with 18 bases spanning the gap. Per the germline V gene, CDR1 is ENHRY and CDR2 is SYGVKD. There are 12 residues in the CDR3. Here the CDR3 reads CASQTGLHEQYF. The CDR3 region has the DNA TGTGCCTCACAGACGGGTTTACATGAGCAGTACTTC.